Presented here are 22 T cell receptor beta chains from one specimen sequenced in a study of blood T cells in healthy people across ages. With a J-beta primer mix and a sample-barcoded 5' primer, a second PCR ran about 7 to 12 cycles. TCRdb used MiXCR to reprocess the 5' RACE reads, holding one entry per CDR3 protein. The sample has about 830,000 distinct CDR3 sequences; around 62% are singletons. The sample was blood. These receptors were taken from a man aged 30 to 39 in good health.

This clonotype was detected only a few times. CDR3 region: CSVEGASTDTQYF. CDR3 sequence (DNA): TGCAGCGTTGAGGGGGCTAGCACAGATACGCAGTATTTT. The rearrangement uses TRBV29-1 and TRBJ2-3, with a tentative D call TRBD1 (6 bases). Trimming took 3 bases from V and 0 from J, leaving 7 bases between them. Germline assignment: CDR1 SQVTM and CDR2 ANQGSEA. The CDR3 contains 13 residues.

The chain combines TRBV29-1 with TRBJ1-5; D is unclear. V was pared by 5 bases and J by 0 bases, with 11 bases between. Germline loops: CDR1 SQVTM, CDR2 ANQGSEA. This CDR3 has 14 amino acids. The CDR3 here is CSVLGGGSNQPQHF. The CDR3, as DNA: TGCAGCGTTCTGGGCGGAGGTAGCAATCAGCCCCAGCATTTT.

The rearrangement uses TRBV24-1 and TRBJ1-4, with TRBD1 matching over 7 bases. Germline loops: CDR1 KGHDR, CDR2 SFDVKD. V lost 3 bases to trimming and J lost 0 bases; unmatched junction nucleotides: 3. This CDR3 is 16 amino acids long. CDR3 region: CATSDRDSATNEKLFF. CDR3 DNA sequence: TGTGCCACCAGTGATCGGGACAGCGCAACTAATGAAAAACTGTTTTTT.

This clonotype came up a few times. The rearrangement uses TRBV6-5 and TRBJ2-1, with 8 bases that match TRBD2. Germline V lookup: CDR1 MNHEY, CDR2 SVGAGI. This CDR3 is 15 amino acids long. The V and J ends lost 5 bases and 2 bases, in that order; junction bases with no gene match: 5. The DNA for the CDR3 is TGTGCCAGCAGTGCCGGGGGGGCCGCCTACAATGAGCAGTTCTTC. This codes for CASSAGGAAYNEQFF.

This clonotype was found many times. The V and J genes are TRBV12-3 or TRBV12-4 and TRBJ1-2; D may be TRBD1 (5 bases). V was shortened by 2 bases and J by 4 bases, with 14 bases between the two germline ends. The CDR3 runs to 15 residues. Written as DNA, the CDR3 is TGTGCCAGCAGTTTAAAGGCATCAGGGCTCTATGGCTACACCTTC. It specifies CASSLKASGLYGYTF.

The chain couples TRBV4-3 to TRBJ2-2; tentative D call: TRBD1 (5 bases). The CDR3 has 17 residues. From germline, CDR1 is LGHNA and CDR2 YSLEER. Trimming cost V 0 bases and J 3 bases, with 14 bases left between them. The DNA of the CDR3 is TGCGCCAGCAGCCAAGATAGGGGCAGGGAATACACCGGGGAGCTGTTTTTT. Its translation: CASSQDRGREYTGELFF.

This clonotype was detected only a few times. The chain employs TRBV4-3 and TRBJ1-2; D unclear. This CDR3 is built from 14 residues. The germline V gene encodes CDR1 LGHNA and CDR2 YSLEER. The V end was cut by 1 base, the J end by 6 bases, with 12 bases between. CDR3 sequence (DNA): TGCGCCAGCAGCCAAGTGGCCGGGGTGGATGGCTACACCTTC. Translated, it gives CASSQVAGVDGYTF.

The chain recombines TRBV7-9 with TRBJ2-4, with 7 bases matching TRBD2. The CDR3 runs to 16 residues. Germline trimming cut 3 bases from V and 13 bases from J; bases unmatched to any gene: 18. The germline CDR1 and CDR2 sequences are SEHNR and FQNEAQ (reference sequence). The chain's CDR3 is CASSFPREWQGGWQYF. CDR3 bases: TGTGCCAGCAGCTTCCCCCGCGAATGGCAGGGAGGGTGGCAGTACTTC. The whole variable domain, remainder taken from reference TRBV7-9 and TRBJ2-4, is DTGVSQNPRHKITKRGQNVTFRCDPISEHNRLYWYRQTLGQGPEFLTYFQNEAQLEKSRLLSDRFSAERPKGSFSTLEIQRTEQGDSAMYLCASSFPREWQGGWQYFGAGTRLSVL.

V is TRBV6-1 and J is TRBJ1-5; TRBD1 aligns across 7 bases. V dropped 7 bases and J dropped 1; count of bases not matched to a gene: 7. The length of the CDR3 is 15 residues. Germline V CDR1 and CDR2: MNHNS, SASEGT. The CDR3, as DNA: TGTGCCAGCAAAGACAGGGAGACCAGCAATCAGCCCCAGCATTTT. Encoded protein: CASKDRETSNQPQHF.

The chain joins TRBV14 to TRBJ2-5, with no clear D. This CDR3 has 16 residues. The ends were cut back, 0 bases at V and 2 bases at J, with 13 bases in the middle. Germline V gene lookup returns CDR1 SGHDN and CDR2 FVKESK. Here the CDR3 DNA reads TGTGCCAGCAGCCAAGAATTGCGGCTAGGGCAAGAGACCCAGTACTTC. Translated, it gives CASSQELRLGQETQYF.

This chain joins TRBV7-3 and TRBJ2-1; 7 bases align to TRBD1. CDR1 is SGHTA, CDR2 FQGTGA, per germline. This CDR3 has 17 amino acids. V lost 1 base, J lost 0 bases, and 6 bases stayed unmatched. Written as DNA, the CDR3 is TGTGCCAGCAGCTTAAACCCGGGACAGAGCTCCTACAATGAGCAGTTCTTC. Translating gives CASSLNPGQSSYNEQFF.

In regard to this clonotype: The junction does not match germline at one end; this may be a read error. The chain recombines TRBV11-2 with TRBJ2-3; maybe TRBD2 (5 bases). Germline CDR1 is SGHAT and CDR2 is FQNNGV. The CDR3 totals 14 residues. The CDR3 coding sequence is TGTGTCAGCAGCGGTTCGGTGGCTCGGGATACGCAGTATTTT. Its protein is CVSSGSVARDTQYF.

The chain has TRBV10-3 and TRBJ2-1, with D possibly matching TRBD2 (6 bases). This CDR3 is 16 amino acids long. Germline V CDR1 and CDR2: ENHRY, SYGVKD. Trimming shortened V by 6 bases and J by 9 bases, and 24 bases separated the two germline ends. CDR3 region: CAISNYAGSRLVEQFF. The CDR3 coding sequence is TGTGCCATCAGCAACTATGCGGGGAGTAGGCTTGTTGAGCAGTTCTTC.

This clonotype was detected ten times or more. The chain uses TRBV11-2 and TRBJ1-5, with a possible D match to TRBD1 (5 bases). The CDR3 extends over 15 amino acids. CDR1 and CDR2 from the germline V gene are SGHAT and FQNNGV. V was pared by 0 bases and J by 7 bases, with 13 bases between. CDR3 sequence reads: CASSLEWGEGQPQHF. As DNA, the CDR3 is TGTGCCAGCAGCTTAGAGTGGGGGGAAGGGCAGCCCCAGCATTTT.

The chain has TRBV27 and TRBJ2-7; 8 bases match TRBD2. The CDR3 has 12 amino acids. Per the germline V gene, CDR1 is MNHEY and CDR2 is SMNVEV (reference sequence). V was clipped by 6 bases and J by 7 bases; unmatched bases: 5. In nucleotides, the CDR3 is TGTGCCAGCAGCGGCGGGGGGCCTGAGCAGTACTTC. The encoded protein is CASSGGGPEQYF.

This clonotype was counted at least ten times. In DNA, the CDR3 is TGCAGCGTTGGATTTGGGGCCAACGTCCTGACTTTC. This codes for CSVGFGANVLTF. V is TRBV29-1 and J is TRBJ2-6; D gene uncertain. V was pared by 4 bases and J by 3 bases, with 4 bases between. The CDR3 length is 12 residues. Looked up from germline, CDR1 is SQVTM and CDR2 is ANQGSEA. Full variable domain (missing parts from reference TRBV29-1 and TRBJ2-6): SAVISQKPSRDICQRGTSLTIQCQVDSQVTMMFWYRQQPGQSLTLIATANQGSEATYESGFVIDKFPISRPNLTFSTLTVSNMSPEDSSIYLCSVGFGANVLTFGAGSRLTVL.

The genes are TRBV25-1 and TRBJ1-2; the D is unclear. Germline lookup yields CDR1 MGHDK and CDR2 SYGVNS. The CDR3 consists of 13 residues. V was clipped by 3 bases and J by 4 bases, with 9 bases between them. CDR3 residues: CASSDNVRYGYTF. CDR3 sequence (DNA): TGTGCCAGCAGTGATAACGTACGCTATGGCTACACCTTC.

This CDR3 reads CSAGQRGEKLFF. CDR3 nucleotide sequence: TGCAGTGCCGGACAGCGAGGGGAAAAACTGTTTTTT. The chain employs TRBV20-1 and TRBJ1-4; D might be TRBD1 (6 bases). CDR1 is DFQATT, CDR2 SNEGSKA, per germline (reference sequence). The V end lost 6 bases, the J end lost 8 bases, and 13 bases lay between the germline ends. The CDR3 runs to 12 residues.

This chain joins TRBV6-5 and TRBJ1-2, with 7 bases lining up with TRBD1. Germline lookup yields CDR1 MNHEY and CDR2 SVGAGI. The CDR3 length is 12 residues. The V segment lost 7 bases and the J segment 6 bases; nucleotides outside the gene matches: 5. CDR3 bases: TGTGCCAGCACAGGGGGGTTTAATGGCTACACCTTC. It codes for CASTGGFNGYTF.

The chain carries TRBV20-1 and TRBJ2-7, with 8 bases aligning to TRBD2. The junction had 6 bases not matched to a gene; V was cut back by 3 bases and J by 2 bases. Germline V gene lookup returns CDR1 DFQATT and CDR2 SNEGSKA (reference sequence). CDR3 length: 14 amino acids. The CDR3 DNA follows: TGCAGTGCTAGGGGAGCGGGAGCGCCCTACGAGCAGTACTTC. It translates to CSARGAGAPYEQYF.

V usage is TRBV9 and J usage is TRBJ2-7; 7 nucleotides agree with TRBD1. Unmatched junction bases numbered 11, after V lost 4 bases and J lost 7 bases. The CDR3 loop spans 14 amino acids. Germline CDR1 is SGDLS and CDR2 is YYNGEE. CDR3 DNA sequence: TGTGCCAGCAGCAGATGGGACAGCCCTCGGGAGCAGTACTTC. This sequence encodes CASSRWDSPREQYF.

The chain employs TRBV20-1 and TRBJ2-1; TRBD2 aligns across 7 bases. Near its end, the DNA agrees better with TRBJ2-7, so the J call may be wrong. Per the germline V gene, CDR1 is DFQATT and CDR2 is SNEGSKA (reference sequence). This CDR3 contains 13 residues. This chain's CDR3 is CSAPDPTSNEQYF. The CDR3, as DNA: TGCAGTGCTCCTGACCCGACTAGCAATGAGCAGTACTTC.